This entry features one T cell receptor beta chain sequence. This sample was taken from a study of blood T cell repertoires in COVID-19. Study-level background: Sample material is recorded as cDNA or gDNA derived from T cells, B-cell-depleted T cells, or PBMCs.

The CDR3 length is 14 residues. The junction had 7 bases not matched to a gene; V was cut back by 6 bases and J by 6 bases. Germline CDR1 MNHEY, CDR2 SVGAGI. Using immunoSEQ multiplex PCR, the repertoire was profiled, and TCRdb retains in-frame clones only, with some absent. The sample records over 90,000 clones, about nine tenths being singletons. The sequenced sample was peripheral blood. The receptor comes from a woman aged 80 or over in a cohort sampled during active COVID-19. The genes are TRBV6-5 and TRBJ1-5, with TRBD1 identical over 8 bases. The DNA for the CDR3 is TGTGCCAGCAGACGGACAGGGTCTTCTCAGCCCCAGCATTTT. This translates into CASRRTGSSQPQHF.